This TCR beta chain was identified during a study of cytomegalovirus exposure and HLA in healthy donors. The PCR had 60 Vbeta and 13 Jbeta primers. Here immunoSEQ multiplex PCR was the method, and the copy in TCRdb shows in-frame clones only, minus some. The sample holds 100,000 to 150,000 clones; roughly four fifths are singletons and the top ten take around 1.8%. After removal of 5 bases from V and 5 bases from J, the junction contained 6 bases not matched to a gene. Germline loops: CDR1 SEHNR, CDR2 FQNEAQ (reference sequence). CDR3 size: 14 residues. This TCR came from a middle-aged man in good health and CMV-seronegative. The material sequenced was PBMCs. The chain recombines TRBV7-9 with TRBJ2-1, with 7 bases identical to TRBD1. The DNA of the CDR3 is TGTGCCAGCAGCCGACAGGGCTGGGACAATGAGCAGTTCTTC. This codes for CASSRQGWDNEQFF.